This T cell receptor (beta chain) was sequenced during a study of blood T cell repertoires in COVID-19. V lost 5 bases to trimming and J lost 4 bases; unmatched junction nucleotides: 8. CDR3 length: 16 amino acids. CDR1 is SGHAT and CDR2 is FQNNGV in the germline V gene. Here immunoSEQ multiplex PCR was the method, and the copy in TCRdb shows in-frame clones only, minus some. The table lists roughly 250,000 clones, approximately 86% of them singletons, with under 2% in the top ten. The gene calls are TRBV11-2 and TRBJ2-2; 9 bases match TRBD1. This receptor was identified in a woman in her 50s who had recovered from COVID-19. Material for sequencing was PBMCs or T cells enriched from blood (not recorded which). The CDR3 bases are TGTGCCAGCAGCGCGTACAGGGGGCCGGTCACCGGGGAGCTGTTTTTT. Its protein is CASSAYRGPVTGELFF. Filled out from reference TRBV11-2 and TRBJ2-2, the complete variable domain reads EAGVAQSPRYKIIEKRQSVAFWCNPISGHATLYWYQQILGQGPKLLIQFQNNGVVDDSQLPKDRFSAERLKGVDSTLKIQPAKLEDSAVYLCASSAYRGPVTGELFFGEGSRLTVL.